This entry is about one T cell receptor (beta chain). The antigen is unknown. These data originate in a study of shared clonotypes between healthy human individuals. Findings and caveats of the study: Generation probabilities were higher for clonotypes shared across all four sorted-subset donors than for unshared ones.

The CDR3 runs 15 residues. Germline V lookup: CDR1 MDHEN, CDR2 SYDVKM. J gave up 8 bases and V 6 bases, and 12 bases lay outside the gene matches. TCRdb's table, derived via immunoSEQ multiplex PCR, lists solely in-frame clones and lacks some. The sample includes more than 1 million clones, about 80% seen only once; the top ten take approximately 0.56%. What was sequenced was memory CD4+ T cells from PBMCs. Subset: CD45RA-negative fraction. This TCR was sampled from a man aged 18 to 29 in good health. Some clones in this sample may be carry-over from other donors' samples. J is TRBJ1-2 and V is TRBV28; TRBD1 matches at 10 bases. The CDR3 DNA follows: TGTGCCAGCAGACCCGGGACAGGGGCCGGTTGGGGCTACACCTTC. It is translated as CASRPGTGAGWGYTF.